This T cell receptor beta chain is from a study of sequential checkpoint blockade in melanoma. Whole-study context: Maintenance nivolumab came after either treatment sequence.

Treatment defined: randomized to nivolumab then ipilimumab (arm A) or the reverse (arm B). DNA-damaging chemotherapy had not been given to any patient beforehand. From thawed PBMCs, live CD3+CD8+ cells negative for CD19 and CD56 were sorted. Profiled with immunoSEQ multiplex PCR; TCRdb holds only in-frame clones, not every one. The sample gives 35,000 to 50,000 clones, 80% to 90% of which show up once; less than 15% is in the top ten. The CDR3 runs to 18 residues. Germline V gives CDR1 LGHNA, CDR2 YNFKEQ. Germline trimming cut 3 bases from V and 6 bases from J; bases unmatched to any gene: 14. This TCR derives from a human donor with melanoma. This specimen consisted of CD8+ T cells sorted from blood (inferred from file names), obtained from a patient given nivolumab and ipilimumab in sequence. This chain joins TRBV4-2 and TRBJ2-1; 10 positions match TRBD2. DNA of the CDR3: TGTGCCAGCAGCCAGCGGGGGCGGCTAGCGGGAGTTGTCAATGAGCAGTTCTTC. Its protein product is CASSQRGRLAGVVNEQFF.